What follows describes a single T cell receptor beta chain. The data were obtained in a study of T cell changes during pregnancy in multiple sclerosis. The data were produced by immunoSEQ multiplex PCR, yet TCRdb's version contains in-frame clones alone and is incomplete. The data hold about 50,000 clones, with roughly 95% observed a single time. Germline V gene data show CDR1 as SGHNT and CDR2 as YYREEE (reference sequence). The V gene lost 4 bases and the J gene lost 5 bases, with 12 bases spanning the gap. CDR3 length equals 13 residues. This TCR came from a female donor with multiple sclerosis, enrolled in a pregnancy study. The sequenced sample was CD4+ T cells from peripheral blood mononuclear cells, obtained in the third trimester of pregnancy. The V and J genes are TRBV5-4 and TRBJ1-2, with a weak D call TRBD1 (6 bases). CDR3 loop: CASSPGTTYGYTF. The CDR3, as DNA: TGTGCCAGCAGCCCTGGGACAACTTATGGCTACACCTTC. The full variable domain, in which reference TRBV5-4 and TRBJ1-2 provide the parts outside the CDR3, is ETGVTQSPTHLIKTRGQQVTLRCSSQSGHNTVSWYQQALGQGPQFIFQYYREEENGRGNFPPRFSGLQFPNYSSELNVNALELDDSALYLCASSPGTTYGYTFGSGTRLTVV.